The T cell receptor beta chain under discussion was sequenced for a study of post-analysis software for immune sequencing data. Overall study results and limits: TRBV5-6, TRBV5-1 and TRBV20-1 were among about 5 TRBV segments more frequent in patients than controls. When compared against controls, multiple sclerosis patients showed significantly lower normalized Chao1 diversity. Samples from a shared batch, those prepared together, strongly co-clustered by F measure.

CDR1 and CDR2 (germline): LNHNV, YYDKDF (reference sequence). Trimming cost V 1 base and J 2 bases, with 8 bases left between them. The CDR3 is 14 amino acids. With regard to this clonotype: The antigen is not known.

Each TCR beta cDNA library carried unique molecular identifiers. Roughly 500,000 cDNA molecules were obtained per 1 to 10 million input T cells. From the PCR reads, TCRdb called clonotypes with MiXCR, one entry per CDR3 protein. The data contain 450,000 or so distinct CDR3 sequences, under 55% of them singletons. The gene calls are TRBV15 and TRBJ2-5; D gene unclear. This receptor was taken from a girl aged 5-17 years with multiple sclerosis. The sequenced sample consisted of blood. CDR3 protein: CATSRAQLQETQYF. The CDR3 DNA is TGTGCCACCAGCAGAGCACAGCTTCAAGAGACCCAGTACTTC.